Below are 28 T cell receptor beta chains sequenced from a single sample in a study of Ad26.COV2.S vaccination and SARS-CoV-2 variants. Regarding treatment: around 19 received Ad26.COV2.S at low or high dose, single or two shots; about 5 received placebo; per-sample allocation not given. The study sampled participants on day 63 after the first vaccine or placebo injection. Libraries were prepared by immunoSEQ multiplex PCR; TCRdb keeps only in-frame clonotypes and omits some of them. The sample carries around 340,000 clones, 88% recorded once. Material: peripheral blood, obtained in a trial of Ad26.COV2.S vaccine versus placebo. The receptors were gathered from a person aged 18-60 years who received the Ad26.COV2.S COVID-19 vaccine or a placebo.

The rearrangement links TRBV19 to TRBJ2-7; the D is unclear. V was shortened by 5 bases and J by 3 bases, with 14 bases between the two germline ends. The CDR3 loop spans 14 amino acids. Per the germline V gene, CDR1 is LNHDA and CDR2 is SQIVND (reference sequence). CDR3 in DNA: TGTGCCAGTAGTTCCCGAGACGCGAGCTACGAGCAGTACTTC. It codes for CASSSRDASYEQYF.

The rearrangement joins TRBV25-1 to TRBJ1-2, with D perhaps TRBD1 (5 bases). Trimming stripped 5 bases from V and 4 bases from J, with 23 bases between. The CDR3 is made up of 17 amino acids. Germline V gene lookup returns CDR1 MGHDK and CDR2 SYGVNS. The CDR3 nucleotides are TGTGCCAGCAGTCCACCTACCGGGACCCGTCTGATCTATGGCTACACCTTC. As protein: CASSPPTGTRLIYGYTF.

This clone was recorded once. The chain uses TRBV21-1 and TRBJ1-2. TRBV21-1 is deemed a pseudogene. The CDR3 is 16 amino acids. CDR3 nucleotides: TGTGCCAGCAAGGGGTGGCGGGGCGATACTAACTATGGCTACACCTTC. Translating gives CASKGWRGDTNYGYTF.

The chain's CDR3 is CASSLLLPGNTIYF. The CDR3 DNA follows: TGTGCCAGCAGCTTACTCCTGCCTGGAAACACCATATATTTT. The rearrangement links TRBV7-9 to TRBJ1-3; D gene uncertain. The CDR3 totals 14 residues. Trimming removed 2 bases from V and 2 bases from J, with 7 bases in between. Germline V CDR1 and CDR2: SEHNR, FQNEAQ (reference sequence).

The chain employs TRBV9 and TRBJ1-1; a possible D gene is TRBD1 (5 bases). The germline V and J ends were trimmed by 0 bases and 6 bases, with 12 bases remaining between them. Germline V gives CDR1 SGDLS, CDR2 YYNGEE. The CDR3 runs to 14 residues. The CDR3 nucleotides are TGTGCCAGCAGCGTAGGTGAGGGGAAGGCTGAAGCTTTCTTT. Protein: CASSVGEGKAEAFF.

This clone turned up a few times. The chain couples TRBV7-6 to TRBJ1-1; D call uncertain. In germline, CDR1 is SGHVS, CDR2 FNYEAQ. This CDR3 has 12 amino acids. The germline V and J ends were trimmed by 5 bases and 10 bases, with 14 bases remaining between them. The DNA for the CDR3 is TGTGCCAGCAGCCAGAGTTCGGGTACAGCTTTCTTT. Its translation is CASSQSSGTAFF.

The gene calls are TRBV5-1 and TRBJ1-4; D gene unclear. Trimming removed 5 bases at V and 5 bases at J, with 4 bases between. Germline V gene sequence: CDR1 SGHRS, CDR2 YFSETQ. The CDR3 covers 11 residues. DNA for the CDR3: TGCGCCAGCAGGGAAAATGAAAAACTGTTTTTT. Translation gives CASRENEKLFF.

The chain combines TRBV20-1 with TRBJ2-7, with D maybe TRBD1 (6 bases). This CDR3 comprises 14 residues. Germline V gene sequence: CDR1 DFQATT, CDR2 SNEGSKA (reference sequence). V lost 3 bases and J lost 6, with 18 bases in between. CDR3 in DNA: TGCAGTGCTAGTGACAGGCCACCAGAGAGCGAGCAGTACTTC. It encodes CSASDRPPESEQYF.

This rearrangement joins TRBV7-9 to TRBJ1-1, with 7 bases matching TRBD1. Germline values: CDR1 SEHNR, CDR2 FQNEAQ (reference sequence). Trimming took 5 bases from V and 2 from J; bases not matched to a gene: 8. The CDR3 extends over 15 amino acids. The CDR3 region is CASSLLQGLNTEAFF. The CDR3 bases are TGTGCCAGCAGCCTGCTACAGGGGCTAAACACTGAAGCTTTCTTT.

The rearrangement links TRBV11-3 to TRBJ1-6, with a weak D call TRBD1 (6 bases). Germline CDR1 is SGHNT and CDR2 is YENEEA. The CDR3 loop spans 15 amino acids. V lost 5 bases and J 6 bases, leaving 14 bases between the germline ends. CDR3: CASSVDSRSNSPLHF. For the CDR3, the DNA is TGTGCCAGCAGCGTGGACAGTCGGAGTAATTCACCCCTCCACTTT.

The sample holds one count of this clone. V and J are TRBV7-2 and TRBJ1-5, with D maybe TRBD1 (5 bases). This CDR3 has 15 amino acids. Germline V gene lookup returns CDR1 SGHTA and CDR2 FQGNSA. V lost 5 bases and J 7 bases, leaving 18 bases between the germline ends. For the CDR3, the DNA is TGTGCCAGCAGCCCCCGGCTAGGGGTAAGCCAGCCCCAGCATTTT. It specifies CASSPRLGVSQPQHF. The full variable domain, with the rest looked up from reference TRBV7-2 and TRBJ1-5, is GAGVSQSPSNKVTEKGKDVELRCDPISGHTALYWYRQSLGQGLEFLIYFQGNSAPDKSGLPSDRFSAERTGGSVSTLTIQRTQQEDSAVYLCASSPRLGVSQPQHFGDGTRLSIL.

The chain recombines TRBV5-4 with TRBJ1-1; D is unresolved. The CDR3 covers 13 residues. The germline V gene has CDR1 SGHNT and CDR2 YYREEE (reference sequence). With 1 base removed from V and 1 base from J, the gap between germline ends came to 5 bases. DNA of the CDR3: TGTGCCAGCAGCTTGCTTACGAACACTGAAGCTTTCTTT. Its protein is CASSLLTNTEAFF. Full variable domain (rest looked up from reference TRBV5-4 and TRBJ1-1): ETGVTQSPTHLIKTRGQQVTLRCSSQSGHNTVSWYQQALGQGPQFIFQYYREEENGRGNFPPRFSGLQFPNYSSELNVNALELDDSALYLCASSLLTNTEAFFGQGTRLTVV.

The chain is built from TRBV5-1 and TRBJ2-5; perhaps TRBD1 as D (5 bases). The V end lost 5 bases, the J end lost 2 bases, and 10 bases lay between the germline ends. Germline V CDR1 and CDR2: SGHRS, YFSETQ. The CDR3 sequence is 13 residues long. The CDR3: CASRTDPQETQYF. In DNA form, the CDR3 reads TGCGCCAGCAGGACAGATCCACAAGAGACCCAGTACTTC.

The chain joins TRBV7-9 to TRBJ1-2; D is possibly TRBD1 (6 bases). Trimming cost V 5 bases and J 9 bases, with 10 bases left between them. The CDR3 spans 11 residues. Germline assignment: CDR1 SEHNR and CDR2 FQNEAQ (reference sequence). The chain's CDR3 is CASSLGQSYTF. CDR3 coding DNA: TGTGCCAGCAGCCTCGGACAGAGCTACACCTTC.

This sequence joins TRBV5-1 and TRBJ1-4, with D unresolved. The V gene's germline CDR1 is SGHRS and CDR2 YFSETQ. Trimming took 7 bases from V and 4 from J, leaving 14 bases between them. The CDR3 runs 14 residues. The CDR3 nucleotides read TGCGCCAGCCGGTCATCCGGCCTTAATGAAAAACTGTTTTTT. As protein: CASRSSGLNEKLFF.

The genes are TRBV4-3 and TRBJ2-2, with D possibly being TRBD2 (5 bases). CDR1 LGHNA and CDR2 YSLEER come from the germline V gene. CDR3 length: 17 amino acids. V lost 2 bases to trimming and J lost 8 bases, with 21 bases between them. The CDR3: CASSQSRVGVGWGELFF. The CDR3 nucleotides read TGCGCCAGCAGCCAAAGCCGGGTCGGGGTAGGCTGGGGGGAGCTGTTTTTT.

The V and J genes are TRBV6-5 and TRBJ1-1; 7 bases are shared with TRBD1. V dropped 5 bases and J dropped 4; count of bases not matched to a gene: 4. The germline gives CDR1 MNHEY, CDR2 SVGAGI. This CDR3 comprises 13 residues. CDR3 in amino acids: CASSLRQGTEAFF. The DNA of the CDR3 is TGTGCCAGCAGTCTCAGACAGGGCACTGAAGCTTTCTTT.

This chain uses TRBV9 with TRBJ2-7; TRBD2 might be the D (5 bases). The CDR3 runs to 14 residues. Germline loops: CDR1 SGDLS, CDR2 YYNGEE. V was pared by 3 bases and J by 2 bases, with 12 bases between. CDR3 sequence reads: CASSESGITYEQYF. The CDR3 region has the DNA TGTGCCAGCAGCGAATCCGGGATCACCTACGAGCAGTACTTC.

The V and J genes are TRBV5-4 and TRBJ1-4; 9 nucleotides match TRBD1. Germline CDR1 is SGHNT and CDR2 is YYREEE (reference sequence). V was pared by 0 bases and J by 6 bases, with 3 bases of the junction left unmatched. The CDR3 has 15 residues. The CDR3 DNA follows: TGTGCCAGCAGCTTGGACAGGGGGCAGGATGAAAAACTGTTTTTT. It is translated as CASSLDRGQDEKLFF.

This clone appeared once. V is TRBV28 and J is TRBJ2-5; either TRBD1 or TRBD2 may fit D (5 bases each). Germline V gives CDR1 MDHEN, CDR2 SYDVKM. The CDR3 covers 13 residues. The V and J ends lost 2 bases and 3 bases respectively, with 7 bases between them. The CDR3 spells CASSLRGEETQYF. The CDR3 bases are TGTGCCAGCAGTTTAAGAGGGGAAGAGACCCAGTACTTC. The whole variable domain, remainder taken from reference TRBV28 and TRBJ2-5, is DVKVTQSSRYLVKRTGEKVFLECVQDMDHENMFWYRQDPGLGLRLIYFSYDVKMKEKGDIPEGYSVSREKKERFSLILESASTNQTSMYLCASSLRGEETQYFGPGTRLLVL.

This chain links TRBV29-1 with TRBJ2-7, with 9 bases identical to TRBD1. Losses at the gene ends were 3 bases for V and 3 bases for J; bases not matched to a gene: 6. CDR3 length: 14 amino acids. Germline V CDR1 and CDR2: SQVTM, ANQGSEA. CDR3 sequence: CSVDQMGQGYEQYF. The DNA of the CDR3 is TGCAGCGTTGATCAGATGGGACAGGGCTACGAGCAGTACTTC.

The chain links TRBV12-3 or TRBV12-4 to TRBJ1-2; no definite D call. Trimming removed 3 bases from V and 2 bases from J, with 7 bases in between. CDR3 size: 13 residues. CDR3 region: CASSLVDNYGYTF. CDR3 bases: TGTGCCAGCAGTTTGGTGGACAACTATGGCTACACCTTC.

This clone was detected once. The chain has TRBV3-1 (or the pseudogene TRBV3-2) and TRBJ2-7, with TRBD1 matching 7 bases. This CDR3 comprises 14 residues. Trimming removed 3 bases from V and 5 bases from J; junction bases left unmatched: 7. Germline CDR1 is LGHDT and CDR2 is YNNKEL (reference sequence). The CDR3 loop is CASSQTTGYNEQYF. The CDR3 region has the DNA TGTGCCAGCAGCCAGACGACAGGGTACAACGAGCAGTACTTC.

The chain is built from TRBV7-3 and TRBJ1-1, with 8 bases matching TRBD1. Losses at the gene ends were 5 bases for V and 7 bases for J; bases not matched to a gene: 9. Germline values: CDR1 SGHTA, CDR2 FQGTGA. This CDR3 has 14 amino acids. For the CDR3, the DNA is TGTGCCAGCAGCGAGGAGGGACAGGTTTTTGAAGCTTTCTTT. Its translation: CASSEEGQVFEAFF.

The chain joins TRBV7-3 to TRBJ2-7; D assignment may be TRBD1 or TRBD2 (5 bases each). The V end was cut by 0 bases, the J end by 6 bases, with 21 bases between. From germline, CDR1 is SGHTA and CDR2 FQGTGA. CDR3 length: 17 amino acids. The CDR3 bases are TGTGCCAGCAGCTTAACTCCGGGACCCAGGAATACGGGCGAGCAGTACTTC. The encoded protein is CASSLTPGPRNTGEQYF.

In this sample, this clone turned up once. V is TRBV7-2 and J is TRBJ2-7, with TRBD1 identical over 12 bases. Trimming at V came to 5 bases and at J to 5 bases, leaving 7 bases not matched to a gene. Germline values: CDR1 SGHTA, CDR2 FQGNSA. The CDR3 has 15 residues. The CDR3 loop reads CASSRRDRGRDEQYF. The CDR3 nucleotides read TGTGCCAGCAGCCGCCGGGACAGGGGGCGCGACGAGCAGTACTTC.

V usage is TRBV28 and J usage is TRBJ1-5; tentative D call: TRBD1 (5 bases). The length of the CDR3 is 15 residues. Germline lookup yields CDR1 MDHEN and CDR2 SYDVKM. Trimming shortened V by 2 bases and J by 0 bases, and 8 bases separated the two germline ends. The CDR3 here is CASSLVGDSNQPQHF. CDR3 nucleotides: TGTGCCAGCAGTTTAGTGGGGGATAGCAATCAGCCCCAGCATTTT. Variable domain in full (rest from reference TRBV28 and TRBJ1-5): DVKVTQSSRYLVKRTGEKVFLECVQDMDHENMFWYRQDPGLGLRLIYFSYDVKMKEKGDIPEGYSVSREKKERFSLILESASTNQTSMYLCASSLVGDSNQPQHFGDGTRLSIL.

The chain links TRBV9 to TRBJ2-2; D is undetermined. From germline, CDR1 is SGDLS and CDR2 YYNGEE. The CDR3 has 12 amino acids. V was cut by 5 bases and J by 8 bases, with 10 bases left in between. The CDR3 nucleotides read TGTGCCAGCAGACTCGAGCCTGGGGAGCTGTTTTTT. Residues: CASRLEPGELFF.